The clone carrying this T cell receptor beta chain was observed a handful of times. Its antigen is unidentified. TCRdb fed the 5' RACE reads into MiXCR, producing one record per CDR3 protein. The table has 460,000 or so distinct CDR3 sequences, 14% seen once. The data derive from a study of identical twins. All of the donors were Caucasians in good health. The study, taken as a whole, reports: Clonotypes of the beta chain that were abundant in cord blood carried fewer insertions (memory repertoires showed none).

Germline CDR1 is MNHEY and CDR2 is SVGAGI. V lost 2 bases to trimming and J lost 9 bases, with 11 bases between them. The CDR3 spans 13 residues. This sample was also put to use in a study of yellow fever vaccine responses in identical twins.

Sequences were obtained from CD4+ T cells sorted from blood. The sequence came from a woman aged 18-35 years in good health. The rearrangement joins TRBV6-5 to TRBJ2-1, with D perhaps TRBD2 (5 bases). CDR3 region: CASSYQTGSEQFF. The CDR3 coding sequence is TGTGCCAGCAGTTACCAAACGGGGAGTGAGCAGTTCTTC.